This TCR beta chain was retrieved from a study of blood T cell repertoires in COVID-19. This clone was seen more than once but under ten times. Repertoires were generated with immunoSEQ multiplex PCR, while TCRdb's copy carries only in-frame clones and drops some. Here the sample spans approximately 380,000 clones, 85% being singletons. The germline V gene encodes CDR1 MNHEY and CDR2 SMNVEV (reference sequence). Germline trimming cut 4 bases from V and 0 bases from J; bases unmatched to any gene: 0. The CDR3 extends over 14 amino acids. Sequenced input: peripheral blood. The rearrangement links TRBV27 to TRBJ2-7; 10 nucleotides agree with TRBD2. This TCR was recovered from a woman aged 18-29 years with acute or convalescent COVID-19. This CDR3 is CASSWTSGSYEQYF. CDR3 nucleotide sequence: TGTGCCAGCAGTTGGACTAGCGGCTCCTACGAGCAGTACTTC.